This passage covers 30 T cell receptor beta chains from one sample sequenced in a study of blood T cell repertoires in COVID-19. Assay used: immunoSEQ multiplex PCR; TCRdb lists only in-frame clones, some missing. The repertoire has about 280,000 clones, approximately 90% of them found once; the top ten carry approximately 4%. The sample comprised PBMCs or T cells enriched from blood (not recorded which). The receptor set was obtained from a woman aged 30 to 39 with acute COVID-19.

The chain couples TRBV6-1 to TRBJ1-1, with D tentatively TRBD1 (5 bases). In germline, CDR1 is MNHNS, CDR2 SASEGT. There are 13 residues in the CDR3. V was cut by 3 bases and J by 4 bases, with 9 bases left in between. The DNA for the CDR3 is TGTGCCAGCAGTGACAGGGTTGGCACTGAAGCTTTCTTT. This codes for CASSDRVGTEAFF.

The chain links TRBV28 to TRBJ2-7, with TRBD2 identical over 10 bases. This CDR3 has 16 residues. The junction had 9 bases not matched to a gene; V was cut back by 3 bases and J by 4 bases. The germline CDR1 and CDR2 sequences are MDHEN and SYDVKM. CDR3 sequence reads: CASSLGAGGFLYEQYF. The CDR3 nucleotides read TGTGCCAGCAGTTTGGGAGCGGGAGGGTTTTTGTACGAGCAGTACTTC.

J is TRBJ2-1 and V is TRBV2; 8 bases are shared with TRBD2. There are 15 residues in the CDR3. Trimming cost V 4 bases and J 2 bases; bases outside gene matches: 4. The germline gives CDR1 SNHLY, CDR2 FYNNEI. For the CDR3, the DNA is TGTGCCAGCAGTGTGAGCGGGAGTCCCTACAATGAGCAGTTCTTC. It translates to CASSVSGSPYNEQFF.

This chain uses TRBV5-1 with TRBJ2-2; 8 nucleotides align to TRBD1. Germline values: CDR1 SGHRS, CDR2 YFSETQ. V lost 2 bases to trimming and J lost 4 bases; unmatched junction nucleotides: 4. This CDR3 has 15 amino acids. As DNA, the CDR3 is TGCGCCAGCAGCTTCGGTCAGGGGGCCACCGGGGAGCTGTTTTTT. Amino acids: CASSFGQGATGELFF. The full variable domain, rest sourced from reference TRBV5-1 and TRBJ2-2, is KAGVTQTPRYLIKTRGQQVTLSCSPISGHRSVSWYQQTPGQGLQFLFEYFSETQRNKGNFPGRFSGRQFSNSRSEMNVSTLELGDSALYLCASSFGQGATGELFFGEGSRLTVL.

The chain links TRBV28 to TRBJ1-4, with D hard to call. CDR1 and CDR2 from the germline V gene are MDHEN and SYDVKM. This CDR3 is 17 amino acids long. V lost 4 bases and J lost 5, with 20 bases in between. The CDR3 coding sequence is TGTGCCAGCAGTTATGTTATTTTCGCCGCGGAGAATGAAAAACTGTTTTTT. This codes for CASSYVIFAAENEKLFF.

The rearrangement links TRBV5-4 to TRBJ2-1; 12 bases are shared with TRBD2. V lost 0 bases, J lost 7 bases, and 14 bases stayed unmatched. There are 19 residues in the CDR3. From germline, CDR1 is SGHNT and CDR2 YYREEE (reference sequence). CDR3 bases: TGTGCCAGCAGCTTGGTAGGAGAGACTAGCGGGAGTCCCTCAAATGAGCAGTTCTTC. It yields the protein CASSLVGETSGSPSNEQFF. The variable domain in full, with the rest retrieved from reference TRBV5-4 and TRBJ2-1, is ETGVTQSPTHLIKTRGQQVTLRCSSQSGHNTVSWYQQALGQGPQFIFQYYREEENGRGNFPPRFSGLQFPNYSSELNVNALELDDSALYLCASSLVGETSGSPSNEQFFGPGTRLTVL.

As for this clone: The junction does not match germline at one end; this may be a read error. This sequence joins TRBV20-1 and TRBJ2-3; 7 nucleotides match TRBD1. The germline V gene encodes CDR1 DFQATT and CDR2 SNEGSKA (reference sequence). CDR3 length: 9 residues. CDR3 sequence reads: CSAGRDRGF. The CDR3 nucleotides are TGCAGTGCTGGTAGGGACAGAGGTTTT.

This rearrangement joins TRBV24-1 to TRBJ2-5; D is undetermined. V lost 5 bases and J lost 0, with 6 bases in between. This CDR3 comprises 13 residues. Per germline, CDR1 KGHDR and CDR2 SFDVKD. The CDR3 protein is CATSGGDQETQYF. The CDR3 DNA reads TGTGCCACCAGTGGAGGTGACCAAGAGACCCAGTACTTC.

This chain joins TRBV14 and TRBJ2-2, with D possibly being TRBD2 (6 bases). Trimming took off 4 bases at V and 0 bases at J, with 9 bases between the two ends. Germline V lookup: CDR1 SGHDN, CDR2 FVKESK. The CDR3 is 15 residues long. The DNA for the CDR3 is TGTGCCAGCAGCCGGGGGACTCCGAACACCGGGGAGCTGTTTTTT. Protein product: CASSRGTPNTGELFF.

The rearrangement uses TRBV6-6 and TRBJ2-2; 8 bases match TRBD1. Trimming cost V 2 bases and J 1 base; bases outside gene matches: 3. Germline-derived CDR1 and CDR2 are MNHNY and SVGAGI (reference sequence). The CDR3 consists of 16 residues. The CDR3 protein is CASSYVGTGNTGELFF. For the CDR3, the DNA is TGTGCCAGCAGTTACGTGGGGACAGGGAACACCGGGGAGCTGTTTTTT.

V gene TRBV2 combines with J gene TRBJ1-2; D might be TRBD1 (5 bases). The CDR3 covers 15 residues. V was cut by 6 bases and J by 0 bases, with 14 bases left in between. Germline CDR1 SNHLY, CDR2 FYNNEI. CDR3 coding DNA: TGTGCCAGCAGAGCCGACAGCGCTACTAACTATGGCTACACCTTC. Translating it yields CASRADSATNYGYTF. Looking up the rest from reference TRBV2 and TRBJ1-2 gives the full variable domain: EPEVTQTPSHQVTQMGQEVILRCVPISNHLYFYWYRQILGQKVEFLVSFYNNEISEKSEIFDDQFSVERPDGSNFTLKIRSTKLEDSAMYFCASRADSATNYGYTFGSGTRLTVV.

The chain uses TRBV6-6 and TRBJ1-1, with 8 bases matching TRBD1. From germline, CDR1 is MNHNY and CDR2 SVGAGI (reference sequence). The CDR3 sequence is 13 residues long. Unmatched junction bases numbered 5, after V lost 5 bases and J lost 6 bases. The CDR3 DNA is TGTGCCAGCAGTCAGACAGGGGCGTCTGAAGCTTTCTTT. Protein sequence: CASSQTGASEAFF.

The count of this clone is one. The chain recombines TRBV4-3 with TRBJ2-1; 12 positions match TRBD2. V lost 3 bases, J lost 7 bases, and 7 bases stayed unmatched. The germline gives CDR1 LGHNA, CDR2 YSLEER. This CDR3 region has 16 residues. DNA of the CDR3: TGCGCCAGCAGCCACCTCGAACTAGCGGGAGGAAATGAGCAGTTCTTC. Residues: CASSHLELAGGNEQFF.

The chain links TRBV6-2 or TRBV6-3 to TRBJ2-3, with TRBD2 matching 10 bases. Germline CDR1 and CDR2: MNHEY and SVGEGT. The CDR3 runs to 17 residues. Trimming removed 2 bases from V and 5 bases from J; junction bases left unmatched: 10. The CDR3, as DNA: TGTGCCAGCAGTTACCTGCAAGCGGGGGGGGTAGGAGATACGCAGTATTTT. This sequence encodes CASSYLQAGGVGDTQYF.

The V gene is TRBV18, the J gene TRBJ1-4; D ambiguous. In germline, CDR1 is KGHSH, CDR2 LQKENI. V shed 2 bases and J shed 8 bases, with 12 bases lying between them. CDR3 length: 14 amino acids. The CDR3 reads CASSPGGMGEKLFF. CDR3 coding DNA: TGTGCCAGCTCACCAGGCGGGATGGGGGAAAAACTGTTTTTT.

This clone was seen only a few times. The chain recombines TRBV4-1 with TRBJ2-3; 7 bases agree with TRBD2. Looked up from germline, CDR1 is MGHRA and CDR2 is YSYEKL. The CDR3 is 13 residues long. V lost 4 bases and J lost 4; bases outside the gene matches: 2. The CDR3 loop reads CASSLTSSDTQYF. CDR3 coding DNA: TGCGCCAGCAGCCTGACTAGCTCAGATACGCAGTATTTT.

J is TRBJ1-5 and V is TRBV19, with 10 bases fitting TRBD1. CDR1 LNHDA and CDR2 SQIVND come from the germline V gene (reference sequence). The CDR3 length is 16 residues. V dropped 2 bases and J dropped 4; count of bases not matched to a gene: 5. CDR3 DNA: TGTGCCAGTAGTATAACGAGGGGACAGGGGAATCAGCCCCAGCATTTT. It codes for CASSITRGQGNQPQHF.

The J gene is TRBJ2-7, the V gene TRBV28; D is perhaps TRBD1 (5 bases). This CDR3 is built from 13 residues. The germline V gene has CDR1 MDHEN and CDR2 SYDVKM. Between the trimmed V and J ends, which lost 4 bases and 1 base, there was a span of 8 bases. CDR3 residues: CASSYTGSYEQYF. Written as DNA, the CDR3 is TGTGCCAGCAGTTATACAGGATCCTACGAGCAGTACTTC.

This clone was observed a few times. V is TRBV6-5 and J is TRBJ2-7; D is possibly TRBD2 (6 bases). The CDR3 is made up of 14 amino acids. V was pared by 5 bases and J by 3 bases, with 14 bases between. From germline, CDR1 is MNHEY and CDR2 SVGAGI. The CDR3 DNA reads TGTGCCAGCAGTCGACTAGGCCCAGACTACGAGCAGTACTTC. Amino acid sequence: CASSRLGPDYEQYF.

The chain combines TRBV2 with TRBJ2-3; TRBD2 agrees at 13 bases. Germline CDR1 SNHLY, CDR2 FYNNEI. The CDR3 contains 19 residues. V gave up 6 bases and J gave up 3 bases; unmatched junction bases: 15. In DNA, the CDR3 is TGTGCCAGCAGCAGGACTAGCGGGAGAGGGGGCTGGTCGACAGATACGCAGTATTTT. It encodes CASSRTSGRGGWSTDTQYF. Based on the CDR3 plus reference TRBV2 and TRBJ2-3, the full variable domain is EPEVTQTPSHQVTQMGQEVILRCVPISNHLYFYWYRQILGQKVEFLVSFYNNEISEKSEIFDDQFSVERPDGSNFTLKIRSTKLEDSAMYFCASSRTSGRGGWSTDTQYFGPGTRLTVL.

J is TRBJ2-3 and V is TRBV5-1; possible D gene TRBD2, 5 bases. Looked up from germline, CDR1 is SGHRS and CDR2 is YFSETQ. This CDR3 comprises 14 residues. V was trimmed by 2 bases and J by 4 bases, leaving 11 bases between them. The CDR3 DNA sequence: TGCGCCAGCAGCTTAAGAGGGTTTGCAGATACGCAGTATTTT. Translating it yields CASSLRGFADTQYF.

This chain connects TRBV11-2 to TRBJ2-3; 9 bases are a match to TRBD2. CDR1 and CDR2 from the germline V gene are SGHAT and FQNNGV. This CDR3 is built from 16 residues. V trimming: 1 base; J trimming: 3 bases; junction bases outside the gene matches: 5. The CDR3 nucleotides are TGTGCCAGCAGCTTAGTGCCAGCGGGAGGAACAGATACGCAGTATTTT. It yields the protein CASSLVPAGGTDTQYF.

In its sample, this clone was seen once. V and J are TRBV6-5 and TRBJ1-1; 8 bases agree with TRBD1. V gave up 5 bases and J gave up 5 bases; unmatched junction bases: 4. In germline, CDR1 is MNHEY, CDR2 SVGAGI. The CDR3 contains 13 residues. CDR3 loop: CASSRTGRTEAFF. CDR3 nucleotides: TGTGCCAGCAGTAGGACAGGGAGGACTGAAGCTTTCTTT.

The gene calls are TRBV28 and TRBJ1-1; 7 bases fit TRBD1. This CDR3 is 16 amino acids long. V trimming: 5 bases; J trimming: 1 base; junction bases outside the gene matches: 10. CDR1 and CDR2 (germline): MDHEN, SYDVKM. CDR3 sequence (DNA): TGTGCCAGCAGTACCCCGACAGGGCGGGGGAACACTGAAGCTTTCTTT. Amino acids: CASSTPTGRGNTEAFF.

The V and J genes are TRBV12-3 or TRBV12-4 and TRBJ2-1, with 7 bases lining up with TRBD2. Trimming at V came to 5 bases and at J to 5 bases, leaving 3 bases not matched to a gene. The CDR3 has 13 residues. The CDR3 spells CASSPGGNNEQFF. CDR3 in DNA: TGTGCCAGCAGTCCGGGAGGTAACAATGAGCAGTTCTTC.

The V call is TRBV27, the J call TRBJ2-7; 7 positions agree with TRBD1. The CDR3 covers 14 residues. Germline loops: CDR1 MNHEY, CDR2 SMNVEV (reference sequence). Trimming took 0 bases from V and 3 from J; bases not matched to a gene: 2. For the CDR3, the DNA is TGTGCCAGCAGTTTATCAGGGGGCCTCTACGAGCAGTACTTC. It encodes CASSLSGGLYEQYF.

Comment on this clone: This same CDR3 is encoded by further DNA sequences in the sample. The V call is TRBV24-1, the J call TRBJ1-5; D is unclear. The CDR3 has 13 residues. Trimming cost V 3 bases and J 0 bases, with 2 bases left between them. The germline V gene encodes CDR1 KGHDR and CDR2 SFDVKD. The CDR3 region is CATSDRSNQPQHF. Written as DNA, the CDR3 is TGTGCCACCAGTGATCGTAGCAATCAGCCCCAGCATTTT.

The genes are TRBV7-6 and TRBJ2-7; 11 nucleotides align to TRBD2. The CDR3 extends over 15 amino acids. V shed 1 base and J 4 bases; nucleotides not matched to a gene: 3. Germline loops: CDR1 SGHVS, CDR2 FNYEAQ. CDR3 amino acids: CASSLGPSGGYEQYF. In DNA, the CDR3 is TGTGCCAGCAGCTTAGGTCCTAGCGGGGGGTACGAGCAGTACTTC. The whole variable domain, filled in from reference TRBV7-6 and TRBJ2-7, reads GAGVSQSPRYKVTKRGQDVALRCDPISGHVSLYWYRQALGQGPEFLTYFNYEAQQDKSGLPNDRFSAERPEGSISTLTIQRTEQRDSAMYRCASSLGPSGGYEQYFGPGTRLTVT.

The rearrangement joins TRBV28 to TRBJ1-2; tentative D call: TRBD1 (5 bases). Trimming removed 5 bases from V and 7 bases from J, with 8 bases in between. CDR3 length: 11 amino acids. Germline values: CDR1 MDHEN, CDR2 SYDVKM. For the CDR3, the DNA is TGTGCCAGCAGTCAAGGGGCTGGCTACACCTTC. Protein: CASSQGAGYTF.

The chain carries TRBV19 and TRBJ2-3, with TRBD1 identical over 8 bases. CDR3 length equals 19 residues. Germline V lookup: CDR1 LNHDA, CDR2 SQIVND (reference sequence). After removal of 5 bases from V and 0 bases from J, the junction contained 16 bases not matched to a gene. CDR3 residues: CASSPQTGVTRTSTDTQYF. CDR3 bases: TGTGCCAGTAGTCCCCAGACAGGGGTCACGAGGACTAGCACAGATACGCAGTATTTT. The complete variable domain, with remaining parts taken from reference TRBV19 and TRBJ2-3, reads DGGITQSPKYLFRKEGQNVTLSCEQNLNHDAMYWYRQDPGQGLRLIYYSQIVNDFQKGDIAEGYSVSREKKESFPLTVTSAQKNPTAFYLCASSPQTGVTRTSTDTQYFGPGTRLTVL.